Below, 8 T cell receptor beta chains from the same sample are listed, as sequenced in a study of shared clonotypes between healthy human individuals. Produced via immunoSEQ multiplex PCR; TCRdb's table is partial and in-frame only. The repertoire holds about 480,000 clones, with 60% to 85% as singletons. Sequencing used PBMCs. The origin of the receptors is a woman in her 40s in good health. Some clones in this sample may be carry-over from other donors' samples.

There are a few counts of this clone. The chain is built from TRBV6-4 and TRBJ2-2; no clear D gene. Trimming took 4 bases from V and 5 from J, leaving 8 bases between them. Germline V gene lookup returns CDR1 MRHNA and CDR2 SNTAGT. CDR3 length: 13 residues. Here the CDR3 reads CASSVSPTGELFF. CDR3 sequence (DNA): TGTGCCAGCAGTGTAAGCCCGACCGGGGAGCTGTTTTTT.

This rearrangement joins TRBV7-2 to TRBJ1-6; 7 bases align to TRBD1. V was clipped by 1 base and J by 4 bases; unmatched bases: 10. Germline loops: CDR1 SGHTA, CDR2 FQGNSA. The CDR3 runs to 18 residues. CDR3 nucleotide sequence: TGTGCCAGCAGCTTAGGGTTGGGCAGGGGGTTATATAATTCACCCCTCCACTTT. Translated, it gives CASSLGLGRGLYNSPLHF.

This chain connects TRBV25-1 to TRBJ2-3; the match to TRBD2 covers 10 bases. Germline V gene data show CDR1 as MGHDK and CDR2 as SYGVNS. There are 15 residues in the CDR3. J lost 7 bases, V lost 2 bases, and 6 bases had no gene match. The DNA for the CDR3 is TGTGCCAGCAGTGAACCCCTAGCGGGAGCAAATACGCAGTATTTT. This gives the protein CASSEPLAGANTQYF.

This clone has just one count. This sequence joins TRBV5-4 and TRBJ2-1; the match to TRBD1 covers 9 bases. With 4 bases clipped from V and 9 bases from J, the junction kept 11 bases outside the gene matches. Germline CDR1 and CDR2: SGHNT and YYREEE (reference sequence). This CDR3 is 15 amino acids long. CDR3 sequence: CASSQQGDRAIEQFF. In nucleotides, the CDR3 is TGTGCCAGCAGCCAGCAGGGGGACAGGGCTATTGAGCAGTTCTTC.

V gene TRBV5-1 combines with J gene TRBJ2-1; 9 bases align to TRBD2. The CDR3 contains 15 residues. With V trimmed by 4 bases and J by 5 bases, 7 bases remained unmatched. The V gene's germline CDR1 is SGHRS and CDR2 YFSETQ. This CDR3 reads CASSPGTSIHNEQFF. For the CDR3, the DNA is TGCGCCAGCAGCCCCGGGACTAGCATCCACAATGAGCAGTTCTTC.

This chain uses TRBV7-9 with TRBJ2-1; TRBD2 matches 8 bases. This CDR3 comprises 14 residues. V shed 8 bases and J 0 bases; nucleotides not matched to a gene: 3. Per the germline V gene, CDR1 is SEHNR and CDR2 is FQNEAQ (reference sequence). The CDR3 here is CASHGLASYNEQFF. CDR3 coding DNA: TGTGCCAGCCACGGACTAGCCTCCTACAATGAGCAGTTCTTC.

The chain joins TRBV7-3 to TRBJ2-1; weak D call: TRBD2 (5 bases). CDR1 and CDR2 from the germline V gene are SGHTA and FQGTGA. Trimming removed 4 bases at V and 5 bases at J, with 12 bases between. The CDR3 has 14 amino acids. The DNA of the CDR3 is TGTGCCAGCAGCTCTTACGGCGGGCACAATGAGCAGTTCTTC. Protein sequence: CASSSYGGHNEQFF.

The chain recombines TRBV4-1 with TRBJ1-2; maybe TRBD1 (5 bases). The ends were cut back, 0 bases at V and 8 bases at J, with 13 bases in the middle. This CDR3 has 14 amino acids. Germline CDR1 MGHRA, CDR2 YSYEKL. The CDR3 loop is CASSQEGTLAGYTF. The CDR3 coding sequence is TGCGCCAGCAGCCAAGAAGGGACTCTTGCGGGCTACACCTTC.